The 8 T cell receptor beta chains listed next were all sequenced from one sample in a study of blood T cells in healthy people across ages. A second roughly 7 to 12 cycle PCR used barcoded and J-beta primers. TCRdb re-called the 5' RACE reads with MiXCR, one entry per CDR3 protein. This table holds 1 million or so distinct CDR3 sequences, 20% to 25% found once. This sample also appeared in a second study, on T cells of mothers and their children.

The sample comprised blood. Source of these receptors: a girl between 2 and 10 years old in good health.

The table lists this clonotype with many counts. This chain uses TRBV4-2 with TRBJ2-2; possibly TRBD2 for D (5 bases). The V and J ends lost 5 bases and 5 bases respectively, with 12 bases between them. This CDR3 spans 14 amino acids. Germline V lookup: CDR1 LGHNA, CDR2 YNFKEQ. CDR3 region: CASSDGVLTGELFF. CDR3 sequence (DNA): TGTGCCAGCAGCGACGGGGTCTTAACCGGGGAGCTGTTTTTT.

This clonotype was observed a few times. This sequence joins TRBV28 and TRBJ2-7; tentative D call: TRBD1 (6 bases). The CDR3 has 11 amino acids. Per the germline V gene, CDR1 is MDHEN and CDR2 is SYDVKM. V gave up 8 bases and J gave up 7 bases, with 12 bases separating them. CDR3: CASGGEGEQYF. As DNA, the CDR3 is TGTGCCAGCGGGGGCGAGGGGGAGCAGTACTTC. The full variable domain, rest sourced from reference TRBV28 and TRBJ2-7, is DVKVTQSSRYLVKRTGEKVFLECVQDMDHENMFWYRQDPGLGLRLIYFSYDVKMKEKGDIPEGYSVSREKKERFSLILESASTNQTSMYLCASGGEGEQYFGPGTRLTVT.

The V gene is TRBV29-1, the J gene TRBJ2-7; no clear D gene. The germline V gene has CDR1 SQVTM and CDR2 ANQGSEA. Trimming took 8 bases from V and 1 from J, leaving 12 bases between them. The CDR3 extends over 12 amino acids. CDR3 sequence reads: CSFWSESYEQYF. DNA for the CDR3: TGCAGCTTTTGGAGCGAATCCTACGAGCAGTACTTC.

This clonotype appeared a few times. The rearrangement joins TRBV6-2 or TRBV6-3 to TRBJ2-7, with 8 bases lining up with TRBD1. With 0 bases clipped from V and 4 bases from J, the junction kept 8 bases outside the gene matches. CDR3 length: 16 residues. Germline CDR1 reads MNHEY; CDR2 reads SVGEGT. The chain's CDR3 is CASSYSRGLRLYEQYF. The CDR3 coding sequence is TGTGCCAGCAGTTACTCCAGGGGGCTTCGGCTGTACGAGCAGTACTTC.

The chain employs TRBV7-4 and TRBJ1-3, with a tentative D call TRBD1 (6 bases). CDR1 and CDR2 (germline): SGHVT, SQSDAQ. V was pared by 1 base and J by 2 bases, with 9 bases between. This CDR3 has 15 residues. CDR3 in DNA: TGTGCCAGCAGCTTAGTTTCAGGGGCTGGAAACACCATATATTTT. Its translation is CASSLVSGAGNTIYF.

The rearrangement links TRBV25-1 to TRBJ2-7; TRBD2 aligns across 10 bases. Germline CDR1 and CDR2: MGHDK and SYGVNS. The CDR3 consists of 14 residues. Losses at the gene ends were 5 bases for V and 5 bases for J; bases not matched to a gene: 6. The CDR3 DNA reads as TGTGCCAGCAGTCTAGCGGGAGTAGCCCACGAGCAGTACTTC. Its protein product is CASSLAGVAHEQYF.

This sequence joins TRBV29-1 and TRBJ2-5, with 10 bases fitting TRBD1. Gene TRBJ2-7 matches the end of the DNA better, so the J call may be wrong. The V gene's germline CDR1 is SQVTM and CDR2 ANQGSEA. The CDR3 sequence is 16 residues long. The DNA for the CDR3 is TGCAGCGTGAGACAGGGGGCACCCTTATCACTTTACGAGCAGTACTTC. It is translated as CSVRQGAPLSLYEQYF.

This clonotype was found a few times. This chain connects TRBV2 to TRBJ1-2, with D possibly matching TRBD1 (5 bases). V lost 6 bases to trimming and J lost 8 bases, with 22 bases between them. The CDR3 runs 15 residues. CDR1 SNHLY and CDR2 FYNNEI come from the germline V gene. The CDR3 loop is CASRGTPRDSTGYTF. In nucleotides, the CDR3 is TGTGCCAGCAGGGGGACGCCCCGGGACTCGACGGGCTACACCTTC.